What follows are 10 T cell receptor beta chains derived from one specimen sequenced in a study of T cells in Graves' hyperthyroidism and ophthalmopathy. The source material, RNA transcripts, was used to amplify TCR beta CDR3 regions. TCR CDR3 regions were first amplified by RT-PCR with HTBI primers. Each CDR3 protein is one row after TCRdb ran MiXCR on the multiplex PCR reads. The data show 600,000 or so distinct CDR3 sequences, 15% to 20% seen once. Sequencing was carried out using blood. These receptors came from a young woman with Graves' hyperthyroidism.

This clonotype has more than one count but fewer than ten. The chain recombines TRBV29-1 with TRBJ2-3; perhaps TRBD1 as D (6 bases). The CDR3 runs to 13 residues. V was clipped by 3 bases and J by 6 bases, with 13 bases between them. The V gene's germline CDR1 is SQVTM and CDR2 ANQGSEA. CDR3 coding DNA: TGCAGCGTTGACCACAGGGTCGAGGATACGCAGTATTTT. Translation gives CSVDHRVEDTQYF.

This clonotype was counted ten times or more. J is TRBJ1-5 and V is TRBV20-1; a weak D match, TRBD1 (6 bases). The CDR3 is 14 residues long. Germline lookup yields CDR1 DFQATT and CDR2 SNEGSKA (reference sequence). V shed 3 bases and J shed 3 bases, with 12 bases lying between them. The chain's CDR3 is CSARDSHNNQPQHF. Written as DNA, the CDR3 is TGCAGTGCTAGGGACAGCCACAACAATCAGCCCCAGCATTTT.

This clonotype showed up many times. This chain joins TRBV5-1 and TRBJ2-1; tentative D call: TRBD2 (8 bases). CDR3 length: 15 residues. With 4 bases removed from V and 8 bases from J, the gap between germline ends came to 19 bases. In germline, CDR1 is SGHRS, CDR2 YFSETQ. The CDR3 nucleotides read TGCGCCAGCAGCCTCGGGACTAGTAGGGGGCATGAGCAGTTCTTC. Translation gives CASSLGTSRGHEQFF.

J is TRBJ2-3 and V is TRBV24-1; 9 bases fit TRBD2. V trimming: 0 bases; J trimming: 5 bases; junction bases outside the gene matches: 17. The germline CDR1 and CDR2 sequences are KGHDR and SFDVKD. CDR3 length: 20 amino acids. The chain's CDR3 is CATSDLRDALSGRGIDTQYF. The CDR3 DNA reads TGTGCCACCAGTGATTTGAGGGATGCCCTTAGCGGGAGAGGCATAGATACGCAGTATTTT.

There are a few counts of this clonotype. This rearrangement joins TRBV15 to TRBJ2-1; D may be TRBD2 (6 bases). The germline V gene encodes CDR1 LNHNV and CDR2 YYDKDF (reference sequence). The CDR3 consists of 17 residues. V dropped 6 bases and J dropped 0 bases, with 18 bases sitting between them. The CDR3 loop reads CATSRSGGAGSYNEQFF. CDR3 nucleotide sequence: TGTGCCACCAGTAGGTCTGGCGGGGCGGGCTCCTACAATGAGCAGTTCTTC.

This chain links TRBV28 with TRBJ2-7; 9 bases are shared with TRBD1. CDR3 size: 12 residues. Trimming cost V 8 bases and J 3 bases; bases outside gene matches: 2. Germline CDR1 MDHEN, CDR2 SYDVKM. In nucleotides, the CDR3 is TGTGCCAGCGGGACAGGGAACTACGAGCAGTACTTC. Its protein product is CASGTGNYEQYF.

This clonotype occurred many times. This sequence joins TRBV7-6 and TRBJ2-1; perhaps TRBD2 as D (5 bases). Germline V gives CDR1 SGHVS, CDR2 FNYEAQ. The CDR3 is 16 residues long. Trimming shortened V by 2 bases and J by 1 base, and 12 bases separated the two germline ends. CDR3 nucleotide sequence: TGTGCCAGCAGCTTATCCCCCGGGGTGTCCTACAATGAGCAGTTCTTC. It is translated as CASSLSPGVSYNEQFF.

Remarks on this clonotype: Since a much larger clone is just one base distant, this may be a read error. The chain carries TRBV10-1 and TRBJ1-1, with D tentatively TRBD1 (6 bases). The CDR3 length is 14 residues. CDR1 is WNHNN, CDR2 SYGVQD, per germline (reference sequence). The CDR3 DNA reads TGCGCCAGCAGACCGAACAGGGACTCGGTTGAAGATTTCTTT. It codes for CASRPNRDSVEDFF.

This clonotype was picked up many times. The rearrangement uses TRBV29-1 and TRBJ2-5, with TRBD2 as a possible D gene (6 bases). CDR3 length equals 11 residues. Deletions cut 7 bases from V and 4 bases from J, with 10 bases between. Germline V gives CDR1 SQVTM, CDR2 ANQGSEA. CDR3 sequence: CSAFGGETQYF. As DNA, the CDR3 is TGCAGCGCATTCGGGGGAGAGACCCAGTACTTC.

The chain carries TRBV4-1 and TRBJ1-2; 10 bases fit TRBD1. The CDR3 totals 13 residues. Trimming removed 8 bases from V and 6 bases from J; junction bases left unmatched: 6. Germline V gene sequence: CDR1 MGHRA, CDR2 YSYEKL. CDR3 in DNA: TGCGCCAGCCGTGGGGGACAGGGGAATGGCTACACCTTC. It encodes CASRGGQGNGYTF.